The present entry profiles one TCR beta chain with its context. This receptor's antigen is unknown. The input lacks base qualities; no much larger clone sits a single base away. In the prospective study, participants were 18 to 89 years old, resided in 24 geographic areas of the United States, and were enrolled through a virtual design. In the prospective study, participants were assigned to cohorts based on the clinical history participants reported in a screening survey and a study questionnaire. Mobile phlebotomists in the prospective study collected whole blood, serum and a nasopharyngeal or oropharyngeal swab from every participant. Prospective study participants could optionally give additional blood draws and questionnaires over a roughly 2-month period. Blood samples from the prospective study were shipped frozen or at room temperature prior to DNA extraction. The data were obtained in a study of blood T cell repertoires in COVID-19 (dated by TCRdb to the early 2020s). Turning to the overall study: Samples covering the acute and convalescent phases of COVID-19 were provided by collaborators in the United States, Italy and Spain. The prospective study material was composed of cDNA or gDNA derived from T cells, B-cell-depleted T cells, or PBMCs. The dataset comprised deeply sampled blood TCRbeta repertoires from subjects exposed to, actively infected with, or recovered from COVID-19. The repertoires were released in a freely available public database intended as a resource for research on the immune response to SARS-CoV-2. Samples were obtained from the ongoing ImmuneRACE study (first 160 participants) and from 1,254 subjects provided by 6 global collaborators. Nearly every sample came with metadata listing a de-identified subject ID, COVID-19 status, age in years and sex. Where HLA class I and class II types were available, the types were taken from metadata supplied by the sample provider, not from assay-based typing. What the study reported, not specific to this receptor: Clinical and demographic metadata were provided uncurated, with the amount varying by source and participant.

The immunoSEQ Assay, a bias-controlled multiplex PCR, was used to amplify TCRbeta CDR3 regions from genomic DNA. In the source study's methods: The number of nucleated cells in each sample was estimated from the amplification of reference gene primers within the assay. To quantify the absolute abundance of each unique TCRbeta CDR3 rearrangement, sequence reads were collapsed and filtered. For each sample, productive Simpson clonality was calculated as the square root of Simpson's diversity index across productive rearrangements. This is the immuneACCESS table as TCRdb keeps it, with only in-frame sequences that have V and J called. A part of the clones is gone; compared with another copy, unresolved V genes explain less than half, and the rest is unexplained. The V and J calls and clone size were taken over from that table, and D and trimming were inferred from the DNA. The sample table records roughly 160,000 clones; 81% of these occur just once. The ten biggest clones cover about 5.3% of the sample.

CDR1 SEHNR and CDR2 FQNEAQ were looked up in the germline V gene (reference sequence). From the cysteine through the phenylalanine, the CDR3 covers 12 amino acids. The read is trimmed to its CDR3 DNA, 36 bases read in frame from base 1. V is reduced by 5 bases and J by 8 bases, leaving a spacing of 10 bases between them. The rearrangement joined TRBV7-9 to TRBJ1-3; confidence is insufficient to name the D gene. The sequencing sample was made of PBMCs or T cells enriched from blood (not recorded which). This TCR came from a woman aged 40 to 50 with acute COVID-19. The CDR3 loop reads CASSRTSDTIYF. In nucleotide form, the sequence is TGTGCCAGCAGCCGGACTTCGGACACCATATATTTT.